Following are 8 T cell receptor beta chains from one sample sequenced in a study of radiation and T cells in renal cell carcinoma. Specified time point: baseline pretreatment blood. Treatment denoted: 15 Gy SBRT to primary tumor, nephrectomy 4 weeks later. The protocol was immunoSEQ multiplex PCR, while the TCRdb copy is restricted to in-frame clones and leaves out a portion. The sample records 100,000 to 150,000 clones, around 84% being singletons. This material consisted of blood, taken from a patient whose treatment included radiotherapy and nephrectomy. Receptors originate from a woman aged 60-75 years with renal cell carcinoma.

This clone was observed a handful of times. This chain connects TRBV19 to TRBJ1-2, with unresolved D. The ends were cut back, 5 bases at V and 0 bases at J, with 7 bases in the middle. The CDR3 sequence is 13 residues long. The V gene's germline CDR1 is LNHDA and CDR2 SQIVND (reference sequence). CDR3 DNA: TGTGCCAGTAGTCTGGGCACTAACTATGGCTACACCTTC. Translating gives CASSLGTNYGYTF.

This clone came up a few times. The V and J genes are TRBV2 and TRBJ2-3; TRBD1 matches at 8 bases. Germline V gives CDR1 SNHLY, CDR2 FYNNEI. V trimming: 6 bases; J trimming: 1 base; junction bases outside the gene matches: 6. CDR3 length: 15 residues. CDR3 amino acids: CASRGDRWGTDTQYF. CDR3 coding DNA: TGTGCCAGCAGGGGGGACAGGTGGGGCACAGATACGCAGTATTTT. The full variable domain, rest sourced from reference TRBV2 and TRBJ2-3, is EPEVTQTPSHQVTQMGQEVILRCVPISNHLYFYWYRQILGQKVEFLVSFYNNEISEKSEIFDDQFSVERPDGSNFTLKIRSTKLEDSAMYFCASRGDRWGTDTQYFGPGTRLTVL.

The chain uses TRBV11-2 and TRBJ2-1, with a tentative D call TRBD1 (8 bases). The length of the CDR3 is 18 residues. CDR1 SGHAT and CDR2 FQNNGV come from the germline V gene. Deletions cut 6 bases from V and 3 bases from J, with 24 bases between. The CDR3 spells CASRQLGGDRLRYNEQFF. The CDR3 region has the DNA TGTGCCAGCAGACAATTGGGAGGGGACAGGCTCCGCTACAATGAGCAGTTCTTC.

A note on this clone: The junction and the germline gene differ at one end; a read error may be behind it. This chain connects TRBV6-4 to TRBJ2-1; no clear D. This CDR3 region has 13 residues. The germline V gene has CDR1 MRHNA and CDR2 SNTAGT. CDR3 sequence: CASSESRHNEQFF. For the CDR3, the DNA is TGTGCCAGCAGTGAATCCAGGCACAACGAGCAGTTCTTC.

The V call is TRBV30, the J call TRBJ1-1; 8 bases align to TRBD1. The CDR3 totals 13 residues. Trimming cost V 1 base and J 8 bases; bases outside gene matches: 6. CDR1 and CDR2 from the germline V gene are GTSNPN and SVGIG (reference sequence). The CDR3 sequence is CAWSAVRDREAFF. CDR3 bases: TGTGCCTGGAGTGCGGTCCGGGACAGGGAAGCTTTCTTT.

The V gene is TRBV7-6, the J gene TRBJ2-3; maybe TRBD2 (5 bases). CDR3 length: 15 amino acids. Trimming removed 2 bases at V and 2 bases at J, with 11 bases between. Germline CDR1 SGHVS, CDR2 FNYEAQ. CDR3 protein: CASSLIGGHTDTQYF. In nucleotides, the CDR3 is TGTGCCAGCAGCTTAATCGGCGGGCACACAGATACGCAGTATTTT.

V and J are TRBV11-2 and TRBJ1-2; D perhaps matches TRBD1 (5 bases). The CDR3 runs to 13 residues. Deletions cut 8 bases from V and 1 base from J, with 11 bases between. Per the germline V gene, CDR1 is SGHAT and CDR2 is FQNNGV. CDR3 sequence (DNA): TGTGCCAGCTCCCCGGGGGGTAACTATGGCTACACCTTC. Translation gives CASSPGGNYGYTF.

The chain links TRBV7-2 to TRBJ2-7, with D perhaps matching TRBD1 (5 bases). Germline CDR1 reads SGHTA; CDR2 reads FQGNSA. V dropped 1 base and J dropped 2 bases, with 9 bases sitting between them. This CDR3 spans 14 amino acids. In DNA form, the CDR3 reads TGTGCCAGCAGCTTAGGACAGAGCCCCTACGAGCAGTACTTC. This gives the protein CASSLGQSPYEQYF.